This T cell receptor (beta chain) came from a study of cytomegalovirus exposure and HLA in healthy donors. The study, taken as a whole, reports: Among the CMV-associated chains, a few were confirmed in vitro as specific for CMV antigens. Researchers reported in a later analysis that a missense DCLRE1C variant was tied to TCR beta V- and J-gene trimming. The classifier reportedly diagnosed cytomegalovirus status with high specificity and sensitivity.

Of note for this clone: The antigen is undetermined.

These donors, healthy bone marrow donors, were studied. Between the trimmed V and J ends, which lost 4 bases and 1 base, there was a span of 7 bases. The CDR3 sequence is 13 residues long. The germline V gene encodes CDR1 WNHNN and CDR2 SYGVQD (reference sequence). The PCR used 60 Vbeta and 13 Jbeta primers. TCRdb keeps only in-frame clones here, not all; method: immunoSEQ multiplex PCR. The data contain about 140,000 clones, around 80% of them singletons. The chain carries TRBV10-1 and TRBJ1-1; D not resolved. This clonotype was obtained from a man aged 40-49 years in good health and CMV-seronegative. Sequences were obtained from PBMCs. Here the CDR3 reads CASSVKSNTEAFF. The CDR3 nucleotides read TGCGCCAGCAGTGTAAAATCGAACACTGAAGCTTTCTTT.